This T cell receptor (beta chain) is from a study of T cells after yellow fever vaccination. In the study overall: It was SMART-Seq v4 Ultra Low Input that prepared the fractions with low cell numbers.

V shed 3 bases and J shed 9 bases, with 15 bases lying between them. The CDR3 runs 14 residues. This clonotype was seen a handful of times. Its antigen remains unidentified. A 5'RACE template-switching step, the method used to make TCR cDNA, added a universal primer site and UMIs. TCRdb analysed the 5' RACE reads with MiXCR anew, one entry per CDR3 protein. The sample consists of some 350,000 distinct CDR3 sequences, around 3.9% of them appearing once. Broader study findings: The CD4 and CD8 compartments had a small share of their clonotypes in common. Abundant clonotypes from the bulk population could contaminate FACS-sorted repertoires.

This sequence joins TRBV12-3 or TRBV12-4 and TRBJ1-5; unclear D gene. The sequence came from a man aged 18 to 35 who received the YFV17D yellow fever vaccine. Sequences were derived from PBMCs, sampled 5 days after the yellow fever booster vaccination. The CDR3 DNA sequence: TGTGCCAGCAGTTTGAGGCAAATATCAGGGCCCCAGCATTTT. As protein: CASSLRQISGPQHF.